Included here is one T cell receptor beta chain sequence, with context. Its antigen remains unknown. This CDR3 has 15 residues. CDR1 and CDR2 from the germline V gene are KGHSH and LQKENI. The J segment lost 1 base and the V segment lost 3 bases, leaving 6 bases of the junction unmatched. The sample originates from a study of graft-versus-host responses after intestinal transplantation. Across the whole study: Anti-thymocyte globulin induction, then tacrolimus and steroids for about 3 years, went to all recipients.

Some clones are missing from TCRdb's copy, which holds only in-frame ones; the method was immunoSEQ multiplex PCR. Of 80,000 to 85,000 clones listed, roughly 91% are singletons. Whole-study results and caveats: GvH clone levels peaked in circulation, and this peak was associated with early post-transplant HvG declines.

The source material was unstimulated CD4+ T cells sorted from spleen or lymph node cells, sampled before intestinal transplant. The TCR comes from a human donor who received an intestinal transplant. V and J are TRBV18 and TRBJ2-7; 7 bases line up with TRBD1. The CDR3 reads CASSPTGDPSYEQYF. The CDR3 nucleotides are TGTGCCAGCTCACCCACAGGGGACCCATCCTACGAGCAGTACTTC.